The 5 T cell receptor beta chains listed next were all sequenced from one sample in a study of blood T cell repertoires in COVID-19. This table comes from immunoSEQ multiplex PCR, and its TCRdb copy is limited to in-frame clones, with some not included. The data contain 150,000 to 200,000 clones, 74% of them singletons. The sample consisted of peripheral blood. The receptor source for this set is an elderly woman with acute or convalescent COVID-19.

This clone was detected a few times. This chain connects TRBV11-2 to TRBJ1-4; the D gene is possibly TRBD1 (6 bases). Trimming removed 6 bases from V and 4 bases from J, with 15 bases in between. CDR3 size: 15 residues. Germline CDR1 reads SGHAT; CDR2 reads FQNNGV. In DNA, the CDR3 is TGTGCCAGCAGGCCACTGACAGGCCTTAATGAAAAACTGTTTTTT. Its protein product is CASRPLTGLNEKLFF.

The chain recombines TRBV19 with TRBJ2-1; a weak D match, TRBD1 (6 bases). Trimming stripped 5 bases from V and 4 bases from J, with 15 bases between. The CDR3 is made up of 15 amino acids. The germline gives CDR1 LNHDA, CDR2 SQIVND (reference sequence). The CDR3, as DNA: TGTGCCAGTAGTCCGACTGGGGGCGCGTACAATGAGCAGTTCTTC. The encoded protein is CASSPTGGAYNEQFF. Drawing the rest from reference TRBV19 and TRBJ2-1, the complete variable domain is DGGITQSPKYLFRKEGQNVTLSCEQNLNHDAMYWYRQDPGQGLRLIYYSQIVNDFQKGDIAEGYSVSREKKESFPLTVTSAQKNPTAFYLCASSPTGGAYNEQFFGPGTRLTVL.

The sample holds a few counts of this clone. V and J are TRBV10-2 and TRBJ1-5; D gene unclear. The CDR3 covers 13 residues. Per germline, CDR1 WSHSY and CDR2 SAAADI. The V gene lost 8 bases and the J gene lost 0 bases, with 8 bases spanning the gap. For the CDR3, the DNA is TGCGCCAGCGCAGCGTATAGCAATCAGCCCCAGCATTTT. This gives the protein CASAAYSNQPQHF.

J is TRBJ1-4 and V is TRBV19; TRBD1 might be the D (5 bases). This CDR3 region has 13 residues. The V end was cut by 5 bases, the J end by 5 bases, with 9 bases between. Germline values: CDR1 LNHDA, CDR2 SQIVND (reference sequence). For the CDR3, the DNA is TGTGCCAGTAGTGACAGCCCGAATGAAAAACTGTTTTTT. Its translation is CASSDSPNEKLFF.

The chain has TRBV24-1 and TRBJ1-4; 7 nucleotides align to TRBD1. The junction had 6 bases not matched to a gene; V was cut back by 1 base and J by 8 bases. Per the germline V gene, CDR1 is KGHDR and CDR2 is SFDVKD. This CDR3 comprises 15 residues. CDR3: CATSDLEGGDEKLFF. Here the CDR3 DNA reads TGTGCCACCAGTGATTTAGAAGGGGGCGACGAAAAACTGTTTTTT.